Shown below are 27 T cell receptor beta chains from a single sample sequenced in a study of cytomegalovirus exposure and HLA in healthy donors. The study ran its PCR with 60 Vbeta and 13 Jbeta primers. Repertoires were generated with immunoSEQ multiplex PCR, while TCRdb's copy carries only in-frame clones and drops some. The sample comprises about 84,000 clones, roughly 61% of which are singletons, and approximately 15% rests with the top ten. The sequenced material came from PBMCs. The receptors derive from a woman in her thirties or forties in good health and CMV-seropositive.

This clone showed up just a few times. The chain uses TRBV10-3 and TRBJ2-5; 12 bases are a match to TRBD2. The junction had 2 bases not matched to a gene; V was cut back by 10 bases and J by 2 bases. Germline V gene lookup returns CDR1 ENHRY and CDR2 SYGVKD. The CDR3 runs 13 residues. The CDR3 region has the DNA TGTGCCACAGGACTAGCGGGACAAGAGACCCAGTACTTC. Encoded protein: CATGLAGQETQYF.

This sequence joins TRBV27 and TRBJ2-1, with 7 bases lining up with TRBD1. This CDR3 has 14 amino acids. With 7 bases clipped from V and 5 bases from J, the junction kept 8 bases outside the gene matches. Germline V gene data show CDR1 as MNHEY and CDR2 as SMNVEV (reference sequence). CDR3 protein: CASIDDRDNNEQFF. In DNA, the CDR3 is TGTGCCAGCATTGACGACAGGGACAACAATGAGCAGTTCTTC.

This clone was observed a handful of times. V usage is TRBV19 and J usage is TRBJ1-3, with D uncertain. In germline, CDR1 is LNHDA, CDR2 SQIVND (reference sequence). The V gene lost 3 bases and the J gene lost 4 bases, with 10 bases spanning the gap. The CDR3 spans 14 residues. The DNA for the CDR3 is TGTGCCAGTAGTATTCTTCCGCGGGGAAACACCATATATTTT. Translation: CASSILPRGNTIYF. The complete variable domain, with remaining parts taken from reference TRBV19 and TRBJ1-3, reads DGGITQSPKYLFRKEGQNVTLSCEQNLNHDAMYWYRQDPGQGLRLIYYSQIVNDFQKGDIAEGYSVSREKKESFPLTVTSAQKNPTAFYLCASSILPRGNTIYFGEGSWLTVV.

The chain recombines TRBV28 with TRBJ1-2; D is possibly TRBD1 (5 bases). Deletions cut 3 bases from V and 5 bases from J, with 7 bases between. The germline V gene encodes CDR1 MDHEN and CDR2 SYDVKM. The CDR3 loop spans 12 amino acids. CDR3 in DNA: TGTGCCAGCAGTTTGCGGGGGTATGGCTACACCTTC. It codes for CASSLRGYGYTF.

The chain couples TRBV7-2 to TRBJ2-7; possible D gene TRBD2, 7 bases. CDR1 and CDR2 from the germline V gene are SGHTA and FQGNSA. The V gene lost 5 bases and the J gene lost 1 base, with 21 bases spanning the gap. This CDR3 has 17 residues. The CDR3 loop reads CASSPTGGAGASYEQYF. In DNA, the CDR3 is TGTGCCAGCAGCCCGACGGGGGGCGCGGGGGCATCCTACGAGCAGTACTTC.

The rearrangement joins TRBV10-3 to TRBJ1-1, with TRBD1 as a possible D gene (5 bases). This CDR3 comprises 16 residues. Trimming took off 1 base at V and 6 bases at J, with 18 bases between the two ends. Germline CDR1 and CDR2: ENHRY and SYGVKD. CDR3 sequence: CAISELKATVSSEAFF. Here the CDR3 DNA reads TGTGCCATCAGTGAGTTGAAGGCGACAGTTTCCTCTGAAGCTTTCTTT.

CDR3 nucleotides: TGCGCCACCAGGACTAGCGGAGTACAAGAGACCCAGTACTTC. This gives the protein CATRTSGVQETQYF. V is TRBV5-1 and J is TRBJ2-5, with 10 nucleotides matching TRBD2. With 9 bases clipped from V and 2 bases from J, the junction kept 7 bases outside the gene matches. Germline lookup yields CDR1 SGHRS and CDR2 YFSETQ. This CDR3 is 14 amino acids long.

The V call is TRBV4-3, the J call TRBJ1-3; D is ambiguous. The germline V and J ends were trimmed by 0 bases and 0 bases, with 12 bases remaining between them. The CDR3 consists of 17 residues. The germline V gene encodes CDR1 LGHNA and CDR2 YSLEER. The CDR3 reads CASSQDRRINSGNTIYF. The CDR3 DNA sequence: TGCGCCAGCAGCCAAGATCGGCGGATAAACTCTGGAAACACCATATATTTT.

The CDR3 spells CASSEYSKETQYF. In DNA, the CDR3 is TGTGCCAGCAGTGAATATTCCAAAGAGACCCAGTACTTC. The chain is built from TRBV25-1 and TRBJ2-5; D unresolved. V was clipped by 0 bases and J by 3 bases, with 5 bases between them. The germline gives CDR1 MGHDK, CDR2 SYGVNS. The CDR3 covers 13 residues.

The chain is built from TRBV7-9 and TRBJ2-7, with 10 bases aligning to TRBD2. V was pared by 4 bases and J by 6 bases, with 9 bases of the junction left unmatched. Germline loops: CDR1 SEHNR, CDR2 FQNEAQ (reference sequence). This CDR3 region has 15 residues. The CDR3 is CASSSKREGQGEQYF. DNA of the CDR3: TGTGCCAGCAGCTCCAAGCGGGAGGGCCAGGGCGAGCAGTACTTC.

The chain uses TRBV7-2 and TRBJ2-7, with a possible D match to TRBD2 (6 bases). The CDR3 is 15 residues long. V was shortened by 4 bases and J by 3 bases, with 16 bases between the two germline ends. CDR1 SGHTA and CDR2 FQGNSA come from the germline V gene. CDR3 in amino acids: CASSYMGLESYEQYF. DNA of the CDR3: TGTGCCAGCAGCTATATGGGACTGGAGAGCTACGAGCAGTACTTC.

This clone was counted between two and nine times. The J gene is TRBJ1-1, the V gene TRBV4-2; D possibly corresponds to TRBD1 (5 bases). Trimming cost V 0 bases and J 1 base, with 9 bases left between them. CDR3 length equals 15 residues. Germline V lookup: CDR1 LGHNA, CDR2 YNFKEQ. The CDR3 spells CASSQDLRENTEAFF. In DNA, the CDR3 is TGTGCCAGCAGCCAAGATCTCAGGGAGAACACTGAAGCTTTCTTT.

This clone was detected a few times. V is TRBV7-9 and J is TRBJ1-2; no definite D call. V was pared by 1 base and J by 6 bases, with 12 bases between. Germline V gene data show CDR1 as SEHNR and CDR2 as FQNEAQ (reference sequence). This CDR3 contains 14 residues. The CDR3 protein is CASSLVLGPHGYTF. In DNA, the CDR3 is TGTGCCAGCAGCTTAGTACTGGGCCCCCATGGCTACACCTTC. Using reference TRBV7-9 and TRBJ1-2 for the parts outside the CDR3, the full variable domain is DTGVSQNPRHKITKRGQNVTFRCDPISEHNRLYWYRQTLGQGPEFLTYFQNEAQLEKSRLLSDRFSAERPKGSFSTLEIQRTEQGDSAMYLCASSLVLGPHGYTFGSGTRLTVV.

The V gene is TRBV5-4, the J gene TRBJ2-5, with 8 bases that match TRBD1. V lost 1 base to trimming and J lost 1 base; unmatched junction nucleotides: 0. This CDR3 has 14 residues. The germline V gene has CDR1 SGHNT and CDR2 YYREEE (reference sequence). DNA for the CDR3: TGTGCCAGCAGCTTGACAGGGGGCCAAGAGACCCAGTACTTC. Protein sequence: CASSLTGGQETQYF.

The J gene is TRBJ1-3, the V gene TRBV28, with D hard to call. V gave up 4 bases and J gave up 0 bases, with 10 bases separating them. Germline values: CDR1 MDHEN, CDR2 SYDVKM. The CDR3 has 15 amino acids. The CDR3 here is CASSSYRSSGNTIYF. CDR3 DNA sequence: TGTGCCAGCAGTTCCTACAGAAGCTCTGGAAACACCATATATTTT.

This rearrangement joins TRBV11-1 to TRBJ2-1, with D uncertain. CDR3 size: 11 residues. V dropped 5 bases and J dropped 6 bases, with 5 bases sitting between them. Looked up from germline, CDR1 is SGHAT and CDR2 is FQDESV (reference sequence). In DNA form, the CDR3 reads TGTGCCAGCAGCAGGAGCAATGAGCAGTTCTTC. This codes for CASSRSNEQFF.

The J gene is TRBJ2-7, the V gene TRBV6-5, with D maybe TRBD1 (6 bases). Germline loops: CDR1 MNHEY, CDR2 SVGAGI. Trimming removed 6 bases at V and 2 bases at J, with 8 bases between. The CDR3 has 12 residues. Written as DNA, the CDR3 is TGTGCCAGCAGCGGGACAACCTACGAGCAGTACTTC. As protein: CASSGTTYEQYF.

This clone appeared a single time. The gene calls are TRBV4-3 and TRBJ1-4; unclear D gene. Germline CDR1 LGHNA, CDR2 YSLEER. V was shortened by 3 bases and J by 0 bases, with 14 bases between the two germline ends. The CDR3 is 17 residues long. The DNA for the CDR3 is TGCGCCAGCAGCCACATAATTTGGGGAGCAACTAATGAAAAACTGTTTTTT. Translating gives CASSHIIWGATNEKLFF.

The chain recombines TRBV14 with TRBJ1-2; 7 bases line up with TRBD1. There are 15 residues in the CDR3. Losses at the gene ends were 4 bases for V and 2 bases for J; bases not matched to a gene: 7. The germline CDR1 and CDR2 sequences are SGHDN and FVKESK. For the CDR3, the DNA is TGTGCCAGCAGCCCTCCCGGGACAGCCAACTATGGCTACACCTTC. It yields the protein CASSPPGTANYGYTF.

The gene calls are TRBV19 and TRBJ2-1; perhaps TRBD1 as D (5 bases). Germline CDR1 LNHDA, CDR2 SQIVND (reference sequence). Trimming removed 1 base from V and 7 bases from J, with 5 bases in between. This CDR3 is built from 12 residues. As DNA, the CDR3 is TGTGCCAGTAGTATAGGGACAAATGAGCAGTTCTTC. It yields the protein CASSIGTNEQFF. The whole variable domain, remainder taken from reference TRBV19 and TRBJ2-1, is DGGITQSPKYLFRKEGQNVTLSCEQNLNHDAMYWYRQDPGQGLRLIYYSQIVNDFQKGDIAEGYSVSREKKESFPLTVTSAQKNPTAFYLCASSIGTNEQFFGPGTRLTVL.

This chain links TRBV13 with TRBJ2-7, with D possibly matching TRBD1 (5 bases). The germline V gene has CDR1 PRHDT and CDR2 FYEKMQ (reference sequence). This CDR3 has 13 residues. Trimming took off 0 bases at V and 6 bases at J, with 9 bases between the two ends. CDR3 DNA: TGTGCCAGCAGCTTAGGAGGGGCCGGCGAGCAGTACTTC. Protein product: CASSLGGAGEQYF.

V is TRBV15 and J is TRBJ2-1, with no clear D. CDR1 and CDR2 (germline): LNHNV, YYDKDF (reference sequence). Between the trimmed V and J ends, which lost 0 bases and 6 bases, there was a span of 6 bases. The CDR3 extends over 13 amino acids. The CDR3 here is CATSRDRVNEQFF. The DNA of the CDR3 is TGTGCCACCAGCAGAGATCGGGTCAATGAGCAGTTCTTC.

This rearrangement joins TRBV7-9 to TRBJ1-2; D not resolved. The germline V gene has CDR1 SEHNR and CDR2 FQNEAQ (reference sequence). Trimming shortened V by 3 bases and J by 6 bases, and 14 bases separated the two germline ends. CDR3 size: 14 residues. CDR3 residues: CASSFSLVADGYTF. CDR3 nucleotides: TGTGCCAGCAGCTTCTCCCTTGTCGCGGATGGCTACACCTTC.

This clone was counted between two and nine times. J is TRBJ2-7 and V is TRBV6-6; D may be TRBD2 (5 bases). Trimming removed 6 bases from V and 3 bases from J, with 15 bases in between. CDR3 length: 14 amino acids. Germline values: CDR1 MNHNY, CDR2 SVGAGI (reference sequence). This chain's CDR3 is CASSQGLAIYEQYF. The CDR3 DNA reads TGTGCCAGCAGCCAAGGGCTAGCTATCTACGAGCAGTACTTC.

The V and J genes are TRBV25-1 and TRBJ1-5, with 8 bases fitting TRBD1. V lost 6 bases, J lost 5 bases, and 0 bases stayed unmatched. Germline V gives CDR1 MGHDK, CDR2 SYGVNS. The CDR3 is 12 residues long. In nucleotides, the CDR3 is TGTGCCAGCAGGGGACAGGATCAGCCCCAGCATTTT. This codes for CASRGQDQPQHF.

This chain joins TRBV5-1 and TRBJ1-3; a possible D gene is TRBD1 (5 bases). This CDR3 contains 17 residues. Germline V gives CDR1 SGHRS, CDR2 YFSETQ. V gave up 3 bases and J gave up 3 bases, with 19 bases separating them. The CDR3 protein is CASSYSPTVQGGNTIYF. CDR3 nucleotides: TGCGCCAGCAGCTACTCTCCGACAGTCCAAGGTGGAAACACCATATATTTT.

This chain uses TRBV4-2 with TRBJ2-6; 7 bases align to TRBD1. Germline V lookup: CDR1 LGHNA, CDR2 YNFKEQ. The CDR3 consists of 16 residues. V lost 1 base and J lost 2; bases outside the gene matches: 2. CDR3 protein: CASSQADRAGANVLTF. The CDR3 bases are TGTGCCAGCAGCCAAGCAGACAGGGCTGGGGCCAACGTCCTGACTTTC.